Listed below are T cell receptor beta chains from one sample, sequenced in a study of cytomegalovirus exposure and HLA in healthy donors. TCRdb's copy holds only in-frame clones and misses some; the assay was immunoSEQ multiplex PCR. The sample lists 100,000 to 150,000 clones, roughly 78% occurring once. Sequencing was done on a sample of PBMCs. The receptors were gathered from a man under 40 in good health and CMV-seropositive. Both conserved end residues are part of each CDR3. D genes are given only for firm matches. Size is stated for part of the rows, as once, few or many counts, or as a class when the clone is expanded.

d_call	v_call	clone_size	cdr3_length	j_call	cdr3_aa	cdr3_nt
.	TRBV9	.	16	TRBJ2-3	CASSVAIGLSGDTQYF	TGTGCCAGCAGCGTAGCTATCGGACTTTCCGGAGATACGCAGTATTTT
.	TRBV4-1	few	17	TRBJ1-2	CASSPRDLWAVNYGYTF	TGCGCCAGCAGCCCCCGTGACCTATGGGCCGTTAACTATGGCTACACCTTC
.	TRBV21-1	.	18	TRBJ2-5	CASSKANSDIKTEETQYF	TGTGCCAGCAGCAAAGCTAATTCGGACATCAAAACTGAAGAGACCCAGTACTTC
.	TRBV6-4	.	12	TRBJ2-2	CASSDLAGELFF	TGTGCCAGCAGTGATTTAGCCGGGGAGCTGTTTTTT
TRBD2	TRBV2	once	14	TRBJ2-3	CASSRGGGADTQYF	TGTGCCAGCAGCCGGGGGGGAGGGGCAGATACGCAGTATTTT
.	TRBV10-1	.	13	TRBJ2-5	CASSGQVVETQYF	TGCGCCAGCAGTGGGCAGGTCGTTGAGACCCAGTACTTC
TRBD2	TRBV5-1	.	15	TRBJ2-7	CASRHTSGKTYEQYF	TGCGCCAGCAGACACACTAGCGGGAAAACCTACGAGCAGTACTTC
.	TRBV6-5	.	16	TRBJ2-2	CASSYLNRDRTGELFF	TGTGCCAGCAGTTACCTAAACAGGGATCGGACCGGGGAGCTGTTTTTT
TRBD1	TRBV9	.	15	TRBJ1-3	CASSLGQGTGNTIYF	TGTGCCAGCAGCTTGGGACAGGGCACTGGAAACACCATATATTTT
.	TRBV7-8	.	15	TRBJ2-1	CASSSTEDGWGEQFF	TGTGCCAGCAGCTCCACGGAGGACGGGTGGGGTGAGCAGTTCTTC
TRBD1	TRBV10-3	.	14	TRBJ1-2	CAISEPGQTYGYTF	TGTGCCATCAGTGAGCCGGGACAGACATATGGCTACACCTTC
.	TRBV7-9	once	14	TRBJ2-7	CASSLETGTYEQYF	TGTGCCAGCAGCTTAGAGACGGGAACCTACGAGCAGTACTTC
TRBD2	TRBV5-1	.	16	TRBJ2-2	CASSLNAGGPDGELFF	TGCGCCAGCAGCTTGAACGCGGGGGGGCCCGACGGGGAGCTGTTTTTT
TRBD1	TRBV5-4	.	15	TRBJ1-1	CASSLAGQGTTEAFF	TGTGCCAGCAGCTTGGCCGGACAGGGCACCACTGAAGCTTTCTTT
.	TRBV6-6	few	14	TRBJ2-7	CASSYDSETYEQYF	TGTGCCAGCAGTTATGACAGTGAGACCTACGAGCAGTACTTC
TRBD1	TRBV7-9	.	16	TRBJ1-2	CSSSSRQGLPNYGYTF	TGTTCCAGCAGCTCTCGACAGGGGCTGCCTAACTATGGCTACACCTTC
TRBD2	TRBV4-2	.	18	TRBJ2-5	CASSQGAVGSGGQETQYF	TGTGCCAGCAGCCAAGGCGCCGTTGGTAGCGGGGGCCAAGAGACCCAGTACTTC
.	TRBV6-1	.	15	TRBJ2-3	CASSESAGATDTQYF	TGTGCCAGCAGTGAATCCGCGGGGGCCACAGATACGCAGTATTTT
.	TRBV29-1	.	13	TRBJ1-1	CSVGRDSAPEAFF	TGCAGCGTTGGACGGGATTCGGCGCCCGAAGCTTTCTTT
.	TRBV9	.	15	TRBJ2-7	CASSAGGGGGYEQYF	TGTGCCAGCAGCGCGGGGGGAGGGGGTGGCTACGAGCAGTACTTC
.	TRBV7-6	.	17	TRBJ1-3	CASSLAGTASSGNTIYF	TGTGCCAGCAGCTTAGCCGGGACTGCGAGCTCTGGAAACACCATATATTTT
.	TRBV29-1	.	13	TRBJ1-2	CSAIDRFLYGYTF	TGCAGCGCTATCGACAGATTTCTATATGGCTACACCTTC
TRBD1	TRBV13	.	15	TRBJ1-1	CASSWDRGTNTEAFF	TGTGCCAGCAGCTGGGACAGGGGGACGAACACTGAAGCTTTCTTT
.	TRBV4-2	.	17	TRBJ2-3	CASSQGPGSSRLNTQYF	TGTGCCAGCAGCCAAGGTCCGGGATCTAGCAGGTTGAATACGCAGTATTTT
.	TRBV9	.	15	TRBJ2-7	CASSPGGLSSDEQYF	TGTGCCAGCAGCCCCGGGGGGCTGTCTTCTGACGAGCAGTACTTC
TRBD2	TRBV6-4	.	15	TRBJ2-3	CASSERAGSADTQYF	TGTGCCAGCAGTGAGCGAGCGGGGTCTGCAGATACGCAGTATTTT
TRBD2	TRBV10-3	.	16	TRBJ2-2	CATYDAGGRRTGELFF	TGTGCCACCTACGACGCGGGGGGGCGTCGCACCGGGGAGCTGTTTTTT
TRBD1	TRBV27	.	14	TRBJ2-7	CASRQRQGAYEQYF	TGTGCCAGCAGACAACGACAGGGCGCCTACGAGCAGTACTTC
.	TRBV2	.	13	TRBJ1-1	CASRETGNTEAFF	TGTGCCAGCAGAGAGACAGGAAACACTGAAGCTTTCTTT
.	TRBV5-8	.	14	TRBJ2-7	CASSLEGRVVEQYF	TGTGCCAGCAGCTTGGAAGGCAGGGTTGTCGAGCAGTACTTC
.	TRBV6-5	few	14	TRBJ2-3	CASRTGVKTDTQYF	TGTGCCAGCAGAACCGGGGTTAAGACAGATACGCAGTATTTT
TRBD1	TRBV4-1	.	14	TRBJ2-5	CASSQSDRGETQYF	TGCGCCAGCAGCCAATCGGACAGGGGGGAGACCCAGTACTTC
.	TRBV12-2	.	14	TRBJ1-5	CASRLTGSGQPQHF	TGTGCAAGTCGCTTAACTGGATCGGGTCAGCCCCAGCATTTT
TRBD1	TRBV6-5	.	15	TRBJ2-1	CASSRDRESYNEQFF	TGTGCCAGCAGTAGGGACAGGGAATCCTACAATGAGCAGTTCTTC
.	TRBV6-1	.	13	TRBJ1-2	CASSREQTYGYTF	TGTGCCAGCAGTCGAGAACAGACCTATGGCTACACCTTC
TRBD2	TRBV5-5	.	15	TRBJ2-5	CASSVTSGGAGTQYF	TGTGCCAGCAGCGTAACTAGCGGGGGGGCGGGGACCCAGTACTTC
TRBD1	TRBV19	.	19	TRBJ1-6	CASSIDRDLSGSYNSPLHF	TGTGCCAGTAGTATCGACAGGGACCTATCGGGGTCCTATAATTCACCCCTCCACTTT
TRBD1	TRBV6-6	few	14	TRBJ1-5	CASRQGVSNQPQHF	TGTGCCAGCAGACAGGGGGTTAGCAATCAGCCCCAGCATTTT
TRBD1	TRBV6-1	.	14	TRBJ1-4	CASRDTGGSEKLFF	TGTGCCAGCAGGGATACAGGGGGCAGCGAAAAACTGTTTTTT
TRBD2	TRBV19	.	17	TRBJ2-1	CASSSILAGGPDNEQFF	TGTGCCAGTAGTTCTATACTAGCGGGGGGGCCGGATAATGAGCAGTTCTTC
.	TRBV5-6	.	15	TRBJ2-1	CASSLEIGTYNEQFF	TGTGCCAGCAGCTTGGAAATTGGCACATACAATGAGCAGTTCTTC
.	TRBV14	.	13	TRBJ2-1	CASSQEMGSRQFF	TGTGCCAGCAGCCAAGAAATGGGGAGTCGGCAGTTCTTC
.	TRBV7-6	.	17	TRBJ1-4	CASSSRGPGGTNEKLFF	TGTGCCAGCAGCTCCCGCGGTCCGGGGGGAACTAATGAAAAACTGTTTTTT
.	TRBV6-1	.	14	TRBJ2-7	CAGRFTGLSYEQYF	TGTGCCGGCCGATTTACAGGGCTATCCTACGAGCAGTACTTC
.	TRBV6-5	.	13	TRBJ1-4	CASSGQSNEKLFF	TGTGCCAGCAGCGGACAGTCTAATGAAAAACTGTTTTTT